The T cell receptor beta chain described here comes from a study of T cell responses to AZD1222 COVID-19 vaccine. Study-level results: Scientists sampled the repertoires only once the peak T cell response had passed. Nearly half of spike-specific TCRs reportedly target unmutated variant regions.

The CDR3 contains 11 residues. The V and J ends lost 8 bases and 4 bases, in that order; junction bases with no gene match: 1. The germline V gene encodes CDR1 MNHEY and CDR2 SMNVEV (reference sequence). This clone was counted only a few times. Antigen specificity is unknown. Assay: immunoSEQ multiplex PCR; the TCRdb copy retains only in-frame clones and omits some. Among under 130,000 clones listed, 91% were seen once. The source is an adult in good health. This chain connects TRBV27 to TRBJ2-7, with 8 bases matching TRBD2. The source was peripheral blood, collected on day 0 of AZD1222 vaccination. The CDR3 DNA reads TGTGCCAGCGGGACTAGTTACGAGCAGTACTTC. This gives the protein CASGTSYEQYF.